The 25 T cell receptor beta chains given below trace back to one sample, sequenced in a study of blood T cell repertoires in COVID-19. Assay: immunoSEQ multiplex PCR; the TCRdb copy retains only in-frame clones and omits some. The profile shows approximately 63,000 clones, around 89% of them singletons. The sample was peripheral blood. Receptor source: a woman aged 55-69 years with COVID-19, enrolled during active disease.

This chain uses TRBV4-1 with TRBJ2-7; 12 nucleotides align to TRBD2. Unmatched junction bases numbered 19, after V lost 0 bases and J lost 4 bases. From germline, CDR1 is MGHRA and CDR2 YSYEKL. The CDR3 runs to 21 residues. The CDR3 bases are TGCGCCAGCAGCCAAGAGGAAGCTACGACTAGCGGGAGTGCCAGAAGATACGAGCAGTACTTC. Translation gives CASSQEEATTSGSARRYEQYF.

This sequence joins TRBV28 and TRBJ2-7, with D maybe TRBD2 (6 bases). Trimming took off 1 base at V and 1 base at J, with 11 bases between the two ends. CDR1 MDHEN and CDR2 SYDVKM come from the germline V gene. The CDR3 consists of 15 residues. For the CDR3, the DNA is TGTGCCAGCAGTTTATCGGGGGTGGGGTCCTACGAGCAGTACTTC. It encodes CASSLSGVGSYEQYF.

CDR3 region: CASSLQGQYGYTF. CDR3 coding DNA: TGTGCCAGCAGCTTACAGGGTCAATATGGCTACACCTTC. The chain links TRBV7-3 to TRBJ1-2; D might be TRBD1 (5 bases). Germline assignment: CDR1 SGHTA and CDR2 FQGTGA. The CDR3 contains 13 residues. V shed 2 bases and J shed 5 bases, with 9 bases lying between them. Combining the CDR3 with reference TRBV7-3 and TRBJ1-2 gives the whole variable domain GAGVSQTPSNKVTEKGKYVELRCDPISGHTALYWYRQSLGQGPEFLIYFQGTGAADDSGLPNDRFFAVRPEGSVSTLKIQRTERGDSAVYLCASSLQGQYGYTFGSGTRLTVV.

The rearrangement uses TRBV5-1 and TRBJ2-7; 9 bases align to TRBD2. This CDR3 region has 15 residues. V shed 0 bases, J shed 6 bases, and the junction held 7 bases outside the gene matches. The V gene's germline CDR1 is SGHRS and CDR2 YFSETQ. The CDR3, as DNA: TGCGCCAGCAGCTTGGTTGGCGGGAGGGGAGGCGAGCAGTACTTC. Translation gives CASSLVGGRGGEQYF.

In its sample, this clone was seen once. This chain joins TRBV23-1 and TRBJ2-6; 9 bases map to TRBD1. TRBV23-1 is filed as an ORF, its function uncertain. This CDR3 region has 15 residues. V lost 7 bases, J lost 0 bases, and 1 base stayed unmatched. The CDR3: CASKTGGSGANVLTF. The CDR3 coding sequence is TGCGCCAGCAAGACAGGGGGCTCTGGGGCCAACGTCCTGACTTTC.

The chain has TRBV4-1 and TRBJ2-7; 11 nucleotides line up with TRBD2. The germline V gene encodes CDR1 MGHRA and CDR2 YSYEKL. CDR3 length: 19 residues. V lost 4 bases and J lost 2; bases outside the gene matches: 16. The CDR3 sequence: CASSRRSGTSGMEAYEQYF. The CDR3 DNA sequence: TGCGCCAGCAGCCGCCGTTCCGGGACTAGCGGAATGGAGGCCTACGAGCAGTACTTC.

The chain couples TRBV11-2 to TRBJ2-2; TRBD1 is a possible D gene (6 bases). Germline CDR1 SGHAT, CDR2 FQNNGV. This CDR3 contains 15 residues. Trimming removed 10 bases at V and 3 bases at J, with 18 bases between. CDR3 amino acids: CATKTGTLYTGELFF. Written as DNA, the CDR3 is TGTGCCACCAAAACAGGGACACTTTACACCGGGGAGCTGTTTTTT.

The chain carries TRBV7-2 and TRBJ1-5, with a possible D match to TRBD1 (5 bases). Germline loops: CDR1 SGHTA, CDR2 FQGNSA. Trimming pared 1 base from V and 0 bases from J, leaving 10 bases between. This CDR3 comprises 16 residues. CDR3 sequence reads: CASSLERQYSNQPQHF. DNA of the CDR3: TGTGCCAGCAGCTTAGAAAGACAGTATAGCAATCAGCCCCAGCATTTT.

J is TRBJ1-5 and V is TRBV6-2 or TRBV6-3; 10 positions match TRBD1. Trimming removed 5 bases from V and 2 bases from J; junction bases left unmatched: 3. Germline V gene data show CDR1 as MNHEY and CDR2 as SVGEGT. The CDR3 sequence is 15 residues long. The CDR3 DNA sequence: TGTGCCAGCAGTCCCGGGACAGGGGGCAATCAGCCCCAGCATTTT. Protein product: CASSPGTGGNQPQHF.

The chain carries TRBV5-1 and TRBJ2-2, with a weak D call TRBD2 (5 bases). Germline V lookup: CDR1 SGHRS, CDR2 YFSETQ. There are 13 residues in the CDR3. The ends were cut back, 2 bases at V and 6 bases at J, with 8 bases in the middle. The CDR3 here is CASSFEGSGELFF. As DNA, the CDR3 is TGCGCCAGCAGCTTTGAGGGTTCCGGGGAGCTGTTTTTT.

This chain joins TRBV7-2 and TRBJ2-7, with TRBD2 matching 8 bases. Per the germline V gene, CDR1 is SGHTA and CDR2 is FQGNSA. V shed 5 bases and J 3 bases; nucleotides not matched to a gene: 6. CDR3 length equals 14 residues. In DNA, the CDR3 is TGTGCCAGCAGCCCACCGGGACTAGTCTACGAGCAGTACTTC. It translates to CASSPPGLVYEQYF.

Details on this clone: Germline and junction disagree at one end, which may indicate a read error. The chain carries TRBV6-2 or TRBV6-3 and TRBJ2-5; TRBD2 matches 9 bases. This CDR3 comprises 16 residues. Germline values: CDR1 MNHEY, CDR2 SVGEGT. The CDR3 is CASRYLGGRAGETQYF. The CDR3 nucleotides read TGTGCCAGCAGATACTTAGGCGGGAGGGCCGGGGAGACCCAGTACTTC.

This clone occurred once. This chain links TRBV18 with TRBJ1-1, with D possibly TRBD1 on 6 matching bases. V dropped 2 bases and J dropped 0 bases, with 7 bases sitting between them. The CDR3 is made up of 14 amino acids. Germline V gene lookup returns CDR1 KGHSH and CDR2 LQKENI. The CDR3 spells CASSPEGVNTEAFF. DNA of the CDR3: TGTGCCAGCTCACCAGAGGGGGTGAACACTGAAGCTTTCTTT.

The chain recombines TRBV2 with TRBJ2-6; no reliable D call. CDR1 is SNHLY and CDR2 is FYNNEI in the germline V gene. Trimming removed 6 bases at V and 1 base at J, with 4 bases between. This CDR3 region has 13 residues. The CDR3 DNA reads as TGTGCCAGCAGCGGGTCTGGGGCCAACGTCCTGACTTTC. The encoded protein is CASSGSGANVLTF. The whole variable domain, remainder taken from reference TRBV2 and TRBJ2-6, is EPEVTQTPSHQVTQMGQEVILRCVPISNHLYFYWYRQILGQKVEFLVSFYNNEISEKSEIFDDQFSVERPDGSNFTLKIRSTKLEDSAMYFCASSGSGANVLTFGAGSRLTVL.

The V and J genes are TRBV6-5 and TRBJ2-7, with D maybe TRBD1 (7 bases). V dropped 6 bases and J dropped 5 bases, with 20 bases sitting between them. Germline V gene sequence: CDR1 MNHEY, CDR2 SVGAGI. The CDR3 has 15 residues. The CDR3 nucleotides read TGTGCCAGCAGCCCCACCTTATCAGGGGGGCACGAGCAGTACTTC. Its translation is CASSPTLSGGHEQYF.

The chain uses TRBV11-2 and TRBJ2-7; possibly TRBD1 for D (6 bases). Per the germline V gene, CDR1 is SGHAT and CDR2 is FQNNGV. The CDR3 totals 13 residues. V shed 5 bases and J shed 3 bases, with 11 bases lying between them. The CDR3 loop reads CASSHGQIYEQYF. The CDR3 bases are TGTGCCAGCAGCCACGGACAGATCTACGAGCAGTACTTC.

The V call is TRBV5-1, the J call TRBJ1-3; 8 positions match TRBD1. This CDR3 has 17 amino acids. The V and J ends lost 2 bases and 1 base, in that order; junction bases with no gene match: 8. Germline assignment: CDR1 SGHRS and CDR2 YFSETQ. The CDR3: CASSFTTQGGSGNTIYF. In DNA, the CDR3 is TGCGCCAGCAGCTTTACAACACAGGGGGGGTCTGGAAACACCATATATTTT. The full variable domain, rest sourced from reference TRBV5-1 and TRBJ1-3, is KAGVTQTPRYLIKTRGQQVTLSCSPISGHRSVSWYQQTPGQGLQFLFEYFSETQRNKGNFPGRFSGRQFSNSRSEMNVSTLELGDSALYLCASSFTTQGGSGNTIYFGEGSWLTVV.

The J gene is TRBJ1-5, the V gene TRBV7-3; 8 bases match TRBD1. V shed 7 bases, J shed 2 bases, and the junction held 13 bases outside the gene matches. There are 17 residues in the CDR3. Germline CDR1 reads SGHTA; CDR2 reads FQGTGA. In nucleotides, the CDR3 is TGTGCCAGCACCTGGGGCACAGGGGGGATTGGCAATCAGCCCCAGCATTTT. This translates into CASTWGTGGIGNQPQHF.

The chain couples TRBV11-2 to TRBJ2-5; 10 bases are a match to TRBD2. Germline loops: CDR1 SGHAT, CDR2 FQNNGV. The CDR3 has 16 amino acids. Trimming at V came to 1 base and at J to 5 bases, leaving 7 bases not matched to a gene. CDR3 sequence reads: CASSLGASGSSETQYF. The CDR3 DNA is TGTGCCAGCAGCTTAGGCGCTAGCGGGAGTTCGGAGACCCAGTACTTC.

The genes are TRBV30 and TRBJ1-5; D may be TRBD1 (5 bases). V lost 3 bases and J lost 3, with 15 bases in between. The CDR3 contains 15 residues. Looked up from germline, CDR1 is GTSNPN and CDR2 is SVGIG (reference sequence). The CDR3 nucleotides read TGTGCCTGGAGGATGTCCGGGACTCCCAATCAGCCCCAGCATTTT. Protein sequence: CAWRMSGTPNQPQHF.

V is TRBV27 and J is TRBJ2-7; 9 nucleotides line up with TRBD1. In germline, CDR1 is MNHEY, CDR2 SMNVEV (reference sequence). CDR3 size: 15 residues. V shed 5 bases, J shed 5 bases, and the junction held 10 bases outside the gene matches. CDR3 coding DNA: TGTGCCAGCAGTCTAGGACAGGGGATTCTCAACGAGCAGTACTTC. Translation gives CASSLGQGILNEQYF.

Written as DNA, the CDR3 is TGTGCCACCAGTTCTCCCCCAAGTGGGGGGGGAGACTATGGCTACACCTTC. Protein: CATSSPPSGGGDYGYTF. The rearrangement joins TRBV24-1 to TRBJ1-2, with D possibly TRBD1 on 5 matching bases. The germline V and J ends were trimmed by 6 bases and 3 bases, with 22 bases remaining between them. The CDR3 consists of 17 residues. Per germline, CDR1 KGHDR and CDR2 SFDVKD.

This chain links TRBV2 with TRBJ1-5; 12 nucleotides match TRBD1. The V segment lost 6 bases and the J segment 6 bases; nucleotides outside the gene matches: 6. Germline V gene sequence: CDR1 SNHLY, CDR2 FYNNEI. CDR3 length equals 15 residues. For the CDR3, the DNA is TGTGCCAGCAGCCGGGACAGGGGGCTTGTTCAGCCCCAGCATTTT. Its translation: CASSRDRGLVQPQHF.

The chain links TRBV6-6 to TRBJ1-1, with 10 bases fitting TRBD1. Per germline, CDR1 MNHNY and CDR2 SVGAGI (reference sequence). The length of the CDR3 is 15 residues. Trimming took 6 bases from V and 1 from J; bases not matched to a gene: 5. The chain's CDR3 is CASSNRQGANTEAFF. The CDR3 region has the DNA TGTGCCAGCAGCAATCGACAGGGGGCGAACACTGAAGCTTTCTTT.

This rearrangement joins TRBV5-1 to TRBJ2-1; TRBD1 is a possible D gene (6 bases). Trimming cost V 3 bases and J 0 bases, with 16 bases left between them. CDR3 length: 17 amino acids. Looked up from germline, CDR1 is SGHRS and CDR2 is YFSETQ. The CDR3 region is CASSSRGTESSYNEQFF. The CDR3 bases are TGCGCCAGCAGCTCAAGGGGGACGGAAAGCTCCTACAATGAGCAGTTCTTC.